The T cell receptor beta chain described here comes from a study of Ad26.COV2.S vaccination and SARS-CoV-2 variants. As to treatment: some 20 received Ad26.COV2.S at low or high dose, single or two shots; several received placebo; per-sample allocation not given. Sampling was done on day 63 after the first vaccine or placebo injection. Produced via immunoSEQ multiplex PCR; TCRdb's table is partial and in-frame only. The table lists hundreds of thousands of clones, 75% to 95% of them singletons. The sequencing used peripheral blood, collected in a trial of Ad26.COV2.S vaccine versus placebo. This receptor was obtained from a person between 18 and 65 years old who received the Ad26.COV2.S COVID-19 vaccine or a placebo.

In nucleotides, the CDR3 is TGTGCCAGCAGTTTCGGACTAGCGGGAGTTGACGGGGAGCTGTTTTTT. Translation gives CASSFGLAGVDGELFF. The chain is built from TRBV6-5 and TRBJ2-2; 13 bases line up with TRBD2. The CDR3 contains 16 residues. The germline V gene encodes CDR1 MNHEY and CDR2 SVGAGI. V lost 4 bases, J lost 7 bases, and 6 bases stayed unmatched.